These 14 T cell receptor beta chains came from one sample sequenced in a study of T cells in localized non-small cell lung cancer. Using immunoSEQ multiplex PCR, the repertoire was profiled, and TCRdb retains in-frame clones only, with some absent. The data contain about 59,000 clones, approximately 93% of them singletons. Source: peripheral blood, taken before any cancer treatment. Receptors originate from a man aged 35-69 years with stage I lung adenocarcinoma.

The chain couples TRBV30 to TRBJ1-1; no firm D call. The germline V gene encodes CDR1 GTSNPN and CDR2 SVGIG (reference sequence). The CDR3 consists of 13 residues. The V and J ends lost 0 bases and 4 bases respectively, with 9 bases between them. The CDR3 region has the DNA TGTGCCTGGAGTGTACTAGCAGGCACTGAAGCTTTCTTT. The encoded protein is CAWSVLAGTEAFF.

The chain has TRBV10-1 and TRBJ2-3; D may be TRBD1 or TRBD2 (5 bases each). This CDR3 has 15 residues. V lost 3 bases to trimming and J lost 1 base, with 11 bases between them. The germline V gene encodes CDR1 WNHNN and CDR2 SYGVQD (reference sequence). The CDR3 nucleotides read TGCGCCAGCAGTGAAGGGACCTCACGCACAGATACGCAGTATTTT. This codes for CASSEGTSRTDTQYF.

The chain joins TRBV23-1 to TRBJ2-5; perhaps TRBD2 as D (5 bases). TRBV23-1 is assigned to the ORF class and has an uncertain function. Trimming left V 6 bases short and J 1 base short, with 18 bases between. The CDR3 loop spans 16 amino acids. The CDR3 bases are TGCGCCAGCAGCCTATCACTTACGGGGTTCCAAGAGACCCAGTACTTC. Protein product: CASSLSLTGFQETQYF.

The CDR3 sequence: CAWSVGDRLVDIQYF. In nucleotides, the CDR3 is TGTGCCTGGAGTGTGGGTGATCGACTAGTTGACATTCAGTACTTC. The chain couples TRBV30 to TRBJ2-4; D is perhaps TRBD2 (6 bases). V was cut by 0 bases and J by 8 bases, with 17 bases left in between. The length of the CDR3 is 15 residues. Germline-derived CDR1 and CDR2 are GTSNPN and SVGIG (reference sequence). The variable domain in full, completed from reference TRBV30 and TRBJ2-4, reads SQTIHQWPATLVQPVGSPLSLECTVEGTSNPNLYWYRQAAGRGLQLLFYSVGIGQISSEVPQNLSASRPQDRQFILSSKKLLLSDSGFYLCAWSVGDRLVDIQYFGAGTRLSVL.

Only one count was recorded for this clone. Here the CDR3 reads CASSLRGTDTQYF. CDR3 sequence (DNA): TGTGCCAGCAGTTTACGCGGCACAGATACGCAGTATTTT. This chain joins TRBV27 and TRBJ2-3; D gene unclear. V was cut by 2 bases and J by 1 base, with 4 bases left in between. There are 13 residues in the CDR3. Germline V gene lookup returns CDR1 MNHEY and CDR2 SMNVEV (reference sequence).

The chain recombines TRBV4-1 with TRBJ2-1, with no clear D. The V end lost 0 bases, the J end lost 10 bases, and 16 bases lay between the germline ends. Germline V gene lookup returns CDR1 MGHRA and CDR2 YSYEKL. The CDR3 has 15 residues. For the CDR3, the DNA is TGCGCCAGCAGCCAAGAATCTAGGGCCCTCATCGAGCAGTTCTTC. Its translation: CASSQESRALIEQFF.

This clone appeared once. CDR3 sequence: CASSFGRTSGSSYEQYF. The CDR3 nucleotides are TGTGCCAGCAGCTTTGGAAGGACTAGCGGGAGTTCGTACGAGCAGTACTTC. The chain uses TRBV11-1 and TRBJ2-7; TRBD2 aligns across 13 bases. The germline CDR1 and CDR2 sequences are SGHAT and FQDESV (reference sequence). The CDR3 runs to 17 residues. Trimming took 3 bases from V and 4 from J; bases not matched to a gene: 9.

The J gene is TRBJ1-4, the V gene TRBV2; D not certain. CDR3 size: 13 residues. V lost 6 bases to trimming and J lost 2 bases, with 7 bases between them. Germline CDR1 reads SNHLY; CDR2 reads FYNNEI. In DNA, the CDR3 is TGTGCCAGCAGGGGAGGGACTAATGAAAAACTGTTTTTT. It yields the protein CASRGGTNEKLFF. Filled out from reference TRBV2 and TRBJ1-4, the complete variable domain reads EPEVTQTPSHQVTQMGQEVILRCVPISNHLYFYWYRQILGQKVEFLVSFYNNEISEKSEIFDDQFSVERPDGSNFTLKIRSTKLEDSAMYFCASRGGTNEKLFFGSGTQLSVL.

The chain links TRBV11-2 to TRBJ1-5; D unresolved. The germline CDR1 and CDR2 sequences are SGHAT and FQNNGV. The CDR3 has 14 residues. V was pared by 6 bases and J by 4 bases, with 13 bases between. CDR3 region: CASSASTGNQPQHF. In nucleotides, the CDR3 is TGTGCCAGCAGTGCTAGTACGGGGAATCAGCCCCAGCATTTT.

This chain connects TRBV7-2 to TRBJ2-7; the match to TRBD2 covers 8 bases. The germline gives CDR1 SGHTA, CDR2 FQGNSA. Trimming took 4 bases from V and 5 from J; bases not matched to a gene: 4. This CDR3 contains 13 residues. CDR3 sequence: CASSWGLDNEQYF. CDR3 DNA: TGTGCCAGCAGCTGGGGACTAGACAACGAGCAGTACTTC.

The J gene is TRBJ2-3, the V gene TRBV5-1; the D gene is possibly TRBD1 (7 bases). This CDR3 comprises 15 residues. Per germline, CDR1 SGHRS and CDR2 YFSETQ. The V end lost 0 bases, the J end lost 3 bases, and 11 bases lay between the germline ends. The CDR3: CASSLAAGGTDTQYF. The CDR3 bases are TGCGCCAGCAGCTTGGCGGCAGGGGGGACAGATACGCAGTATTTT.

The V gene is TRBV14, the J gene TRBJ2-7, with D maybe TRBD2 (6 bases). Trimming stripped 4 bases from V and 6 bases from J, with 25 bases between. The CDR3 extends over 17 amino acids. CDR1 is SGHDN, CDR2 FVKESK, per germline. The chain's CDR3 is CASSPGAGGIPGFEQYF. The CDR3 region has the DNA TGTGCCAGCAGCCCGGGCGCTGGCGGGATCCCCGGTTTCGAGCAGTACTTC.

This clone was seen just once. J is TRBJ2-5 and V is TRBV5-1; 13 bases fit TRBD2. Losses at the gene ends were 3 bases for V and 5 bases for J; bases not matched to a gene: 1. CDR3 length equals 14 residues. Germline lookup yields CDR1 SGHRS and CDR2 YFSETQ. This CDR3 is CASSSLAGGETQYF. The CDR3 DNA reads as TGCGCCAGCAGCTCACTAGCGGGGGGGGAGACCCAGTACTTC.

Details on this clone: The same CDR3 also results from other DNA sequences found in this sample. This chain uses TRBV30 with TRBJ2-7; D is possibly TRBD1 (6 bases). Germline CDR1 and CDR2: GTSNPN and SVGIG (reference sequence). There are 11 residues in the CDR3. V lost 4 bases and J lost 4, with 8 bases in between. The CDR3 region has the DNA TGTGCCTGGAAACAGGGTTACGAGCAGTACTTC. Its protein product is CAWKQGYEQYF. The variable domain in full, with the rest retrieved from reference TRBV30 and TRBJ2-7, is SQTIHQWPATLVQPVGSPLSLECTVEGTSNPNLYWYRQAAGRGLQLLFYSVGIGQISSEVPQNLSASRPQDRQFILSSKKLLLSDSGFYLCAWKQGYEQYFGPGTRLTVT.